This T cell receptor beta chain was observed in a study of blood T cell repertoires in COVID-19. About the research overall: The analysed material was cDNA or gDNA that came from T cells, B-cell-depleted T cells, or PBMCs.

Sequencing was performed with immunoSEQ multiplex PCR; in TCRdb, only in-frame clones are kept and a portion is missing. The sample lists 150,000 to 200,000 clones, 80% seen once, with 4.5% to 7.5% in the top ten. The germline V gene has CDR1 KGHDR and CDR2 SFDVKD. Between the trimmed V and J ends, which lost 6 bases and 6 bases, there was a span of 4 bases. There are 11 residues in the CDR3. Sequencing was done on a sample of PBMCs or T cells enriched from blood (not recorded which). The chain recombines TRBV24-1 with TRBJ2-2; D is ambiguous. This TCR derives from a man in his forties who had recovered from COVID-19. The CDR3 DNA sequence: TGTGCCACCAGTCTAGCCGGGGAGCTGTTTTTT. It yields the protein CATSLAGELFF.